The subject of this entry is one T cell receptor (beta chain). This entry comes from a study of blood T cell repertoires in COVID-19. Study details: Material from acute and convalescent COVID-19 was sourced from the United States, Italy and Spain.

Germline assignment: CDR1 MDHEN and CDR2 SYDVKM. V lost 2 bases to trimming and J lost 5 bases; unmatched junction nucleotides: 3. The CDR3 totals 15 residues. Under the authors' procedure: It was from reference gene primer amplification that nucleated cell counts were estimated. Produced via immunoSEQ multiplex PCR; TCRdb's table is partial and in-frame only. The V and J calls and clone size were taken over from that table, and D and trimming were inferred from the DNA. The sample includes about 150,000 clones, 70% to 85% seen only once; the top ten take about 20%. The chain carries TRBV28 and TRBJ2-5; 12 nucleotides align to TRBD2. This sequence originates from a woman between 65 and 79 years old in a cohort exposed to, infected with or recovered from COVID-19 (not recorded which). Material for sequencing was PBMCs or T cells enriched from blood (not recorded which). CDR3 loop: CASSLQTSGSETQYF. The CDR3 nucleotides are TGTGCCAGCAGTTTACAGACTAGCGGGAGTGAGACCCAGTACTTC.